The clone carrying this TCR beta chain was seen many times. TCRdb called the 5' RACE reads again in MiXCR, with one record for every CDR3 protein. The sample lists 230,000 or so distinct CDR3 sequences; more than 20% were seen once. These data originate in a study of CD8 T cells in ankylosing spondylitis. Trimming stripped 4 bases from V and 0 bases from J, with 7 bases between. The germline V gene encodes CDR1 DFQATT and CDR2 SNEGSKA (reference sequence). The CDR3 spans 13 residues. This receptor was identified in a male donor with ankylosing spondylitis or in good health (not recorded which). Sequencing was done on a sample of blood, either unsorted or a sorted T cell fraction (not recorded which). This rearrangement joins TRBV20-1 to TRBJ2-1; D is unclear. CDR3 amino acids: CSANTGSYNEQFF. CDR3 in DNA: TGCAGTGCTAACACTGGCTCCTACAATGAGCAGTTCTTC.